The rows below give T cell receptor beta chains drawn from one sample of a study of response to subunit inactivated influenza vaccine. TCRdb reprocessed the RT-PCR reads with MiXCR, giving one entry per CDR3 protein. The sample includes 250,000 to 350,000 distinct CDR3 sequences, 20% to 25% of them seen just once. The specimen comprised PBMCs from blood, sampled 21 months after vaccination. Receptor source: a man in his fifties or sixties who received an inactivated influenza vaccine. Both conserved end residues are part of each CDR3. A D gene is named only where the DNA matches it firmly. Not every row has a clone size; where given, it reads once, few, many or a size class.

D gene	V gene	J gene	clone size	CDR3 DNA	CDR3 protein
TRBD1	TRBV4-3	TRBJ1-2	few	TGCGCCAGCAGCCCTACCGGGACAGGTCTCGGCTATGGCTACACCTTC	CASSPTGTGLGYGYTF
-	TRBV2	TRBJ1-3	-	TGTGCCAGCAGGATGGGCAGCTCTGGAAACACCATATATTTT	CASRMGSSGNTIYF
TRBD1	TRBV4-3	TRBJ2-6	once	TGCGCCAGCAGCCAAGAATGGGAGTGGACAGGGTACTCTGGGGCCAACGTCCTGACTTTC	CASSQEWEWTGYSGANVLTF
-	TRBV12-3/TRBV12-4	TRBJ1-6	many	TGTGCCAGCAGTCCAGAGGGGACCCAGGCTTCACCCCTCCACTTT	CASSPEGTQASPLHF
TRBD1	TRBV25-1	TRBJ1-4	-	TGTGCCAGCGCCGTACCGGGACAGGTTAATGAAAAACTGTTTTTT	CASAVPGQVNEKLFF
-	TRBV7-2	TRBJ1-2	-	TGTGCCAGCAGCTTCAATAGGGGGATCTATGGCTACACCTTC	CASSFNRGIYGYTF
-	TRBV2	TRBJ1-2	few	TGTGCCATAAAGTCACAGGGTAGTACCTATGGCTACACCTTC	CAIKSQGSTYGYTF
TRBD1	TRBV6-2/TRBV6-3	TRBJ1-5	many	TGTGCCAGCAGTTACGGGACAGGAGGCGGTCAGCCCCAGCATTTT	CASSYGTGGGQPQHF
-	TRBV5-8	TRBJ2-3	many	TGTGCCAGCAGCTTGTCCGGGGGCCTCCGCTATACGCAGTATTTT	CASSLSGGLRYTQYF
TRBD2	TRBV5-1	TRBJ2-5	-	TGCGCCAGCCGCTCCGGGACTAGCGGGAGAGAAGAGACCCAGTACTTC	CASRSGTSGREETQYF
-	TRBV6-1	TRBJ1-1	-	TGTGCCAGCAGTGAACATATGAGGGGTGAAGCTTTCTTT	CASSEHMRGEAFF
-	TRBV18	TRBJ1-6	many	TGTGCCAGCTCACCGACGACAGTTAATTCACCCCTCCACTTT	CASSPTTVNSPLHF
TRBD2	TRBV20-1	TRBJ2-5	few	TGCAGTGCTAGAAACTTACCGGGACTAGCAGGTCAAGAGACCCAGTACTTC	CSARNLPGLAGQETQYF
TRBD1	TRBV5-6	TRBJ2-3	-	TGTGCCAGCAGCCCTAGCACAGGGGTCTACACAGATACGCAGTATTTT	CASSPSTGVYTDTQYF
-	TRBV20-1	TRBJ1-5	few	TGCAGTGCTAGAGATCGGGACCCCGCGGCCCGCAATCAGCCCCAGCATTTT	CSARDRDPAARNQPQHF
-	TRBV11-2	TRBJ2-5	few	TGTGCCAGCAGCTTAGCCAGGGGCCATCAAGAGACCCAGTACTTC	CASSLARGHQETQYF
-	TRBV29-1	TRBJ1-5	few	TGCAGCGTTGTCCTCCCAGGTGGGGCGATTAGCAATCAGCCCCAGCATTTT	CSVVLPGGAISNQPQHF
TRBD2	TRBV5-1	TRBJ2-3	few	TGCGCCAGCAGCTTAGCGGGGGCCACAGATACGCAGTATTTT	CASSLAGATDTQYF
-	TRBV4-1	TRBJ1-5	-	TGCGCCAGCAGCCAAGTGGGACGGTCAAGCCATAGGCATTTT	CASSQVGRSSHRHF
TRBD1	TRBV6-2/TRBV6-3	TRBJ2-1	-	TGTGCCAGCAGTTACTCCCGGACAGGGGACTACAATGAGCAGTTCTTC	CASSYSRTGDYNEQFF
-	TRBV5-4	TRBJ1-1	few	TGTGCCAGCAGCAATCAGGGTAGGGCGGGCACTGAAGCTTTCTTT	CASSNQGRAGTEAFF
-	TRBV4-1	TRBJ1-5	many	TGCGCCAGCAGCCAGGGACGTGGCAATCAGCCCCAGCATTTT	CASSQGRGNQPQHF
-	TRBV18	TRBJ1-5	-	TGTGCCAGCTCCCCGATTACCACCCGGGGAAATCAGCCCCAGCATTTT	CASSPITTRGNQPQHF
-	TRBV6-5	TRBJ1-6	many	TGTGCCAGCAGTTACCCGGAACCTAATTCACCCCTCCACTTT	CASSYPEPNSPLHF
-	TRBV5-1	TRBJ1-1	few	TGCGCCAGCTCTGATGGGGGGGCAGTCACTGAAGCTTTCTTT	CASSDGGAVTEAFF
-	TRBV29-1	TRBJ1-5	few	TGCAGCGTGCGGGCGGACCGCAATCAGCCCCAGCATTTT	CSVRADRNQPQHF
-	TRBV12-3/TRBV12-4	TRBJ2-1	few	TGTGCCAGCAGTTTAGAGGGGGGCTTGAATGAGCAGTTCTTC	CASSLEGGLNEQFF